Detailed here is one T cell receptor beta chain. This sample is part of a study of blood T cell repertoires in COVID-19. Study-level background: Donors in the United States, Italy and Spain gave samples during acute or convalescent COVID-19. The cDNA or gDNA used as material had been derived from T cells, B-cell-depleted T cells, or PBMCs.

In the study's own analysis: The authors estimated nucleated cell counts from reference gene primer amplification. Clones were read by immunoSEQ multiplex PCR, and TCRdb kept only the in-frame ones, dropping some. The DNA was the basis for D and trimming; V, J and clone size are from that table. The sample lists hundreds of thousands of clones, roughly 76% occurring once. Germline V gene sequence: CDR1 SEHNR, CDR2 FQNEAQ (reference sequence). The CDR3 loop spans 13 amino acids. Trimming pared 2 bases from V and 3 bases from J, leaving 7 bases between. One Seattle source followed patients from active infection through their disease course.

The sequenced sample was peripheral blood. This chain connects TRBV7-9 to TRBJ1-1; D gene unclear. The receptor comes from an elderly woman with COVID-19, enrolled during active disease. The chain's CDR3 is CASSLNRDTEAFF. In DNA, the CDR3 is TGTGCCAGCAGCTTAAACCGGGACACTGAAGCTTTCTTT.